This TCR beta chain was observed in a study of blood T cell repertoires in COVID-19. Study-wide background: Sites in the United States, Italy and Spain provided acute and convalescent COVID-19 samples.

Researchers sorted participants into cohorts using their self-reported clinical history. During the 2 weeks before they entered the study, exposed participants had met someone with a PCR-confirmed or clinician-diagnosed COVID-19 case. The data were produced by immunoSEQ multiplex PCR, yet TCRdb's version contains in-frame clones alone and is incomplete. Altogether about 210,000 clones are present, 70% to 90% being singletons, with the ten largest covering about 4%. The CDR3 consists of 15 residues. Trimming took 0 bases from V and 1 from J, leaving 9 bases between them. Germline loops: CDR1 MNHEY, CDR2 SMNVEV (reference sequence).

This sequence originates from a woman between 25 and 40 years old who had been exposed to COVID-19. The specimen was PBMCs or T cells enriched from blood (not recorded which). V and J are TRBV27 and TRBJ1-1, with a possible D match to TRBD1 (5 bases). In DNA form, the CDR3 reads TGTGCCAGCAGTTTATCCACCCAGGGGAACACTGAAGCTTTCTTT. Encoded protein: CASSLSTQGNTEAFF.